This entry describes one T cell receptor beta chain. These data belong to a study of T-cell memory formation after mild COVID-19. TCRdb reanalysed the 5' RACE reads using MiXCR and keeps one entry per CDR3 protein. The sample shows 150,000 or so distinct CDR3 sequences, about 14% of them seen only once. The CDR3 is made up of 14 amino acids. Germline-derived CDR1 and CDR2 are SEHNR and FQNEAQ (reference sequence). The V end was cut by 5 bases, the J end by 4 bases, with 15 bases between. Sample: PBMCs or a T cell subset sorted from them (not recorded which). The chain has TRBV7-9 and TRBJ2-7; D is unresolved. This clonotype was sampled from an adult woman who had mild COVID-19 (a few samples of this study predate the infection). Cell type and time point are not known. The CDR3 DNA sequence: TGTGCCAGCAGCCCCCCGGGTCGGCTTTACGAGCAGTACTTC. Protein sequence: CASSPPGRLYEQYF.